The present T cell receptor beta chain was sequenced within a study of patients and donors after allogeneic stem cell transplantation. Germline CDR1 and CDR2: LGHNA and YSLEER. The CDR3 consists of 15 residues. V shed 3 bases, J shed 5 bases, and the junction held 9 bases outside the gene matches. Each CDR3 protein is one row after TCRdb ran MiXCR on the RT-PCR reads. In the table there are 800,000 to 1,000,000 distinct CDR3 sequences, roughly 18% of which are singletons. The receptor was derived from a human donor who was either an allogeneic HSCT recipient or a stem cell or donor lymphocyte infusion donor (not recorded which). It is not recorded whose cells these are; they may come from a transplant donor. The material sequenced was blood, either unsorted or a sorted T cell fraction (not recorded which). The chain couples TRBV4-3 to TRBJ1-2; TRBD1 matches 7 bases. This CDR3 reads CASSHAGQTTYGYTF. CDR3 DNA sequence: TGCGCCAGCAGCCATGCGGGACAGACGACTTATGGCTACACCTTC.